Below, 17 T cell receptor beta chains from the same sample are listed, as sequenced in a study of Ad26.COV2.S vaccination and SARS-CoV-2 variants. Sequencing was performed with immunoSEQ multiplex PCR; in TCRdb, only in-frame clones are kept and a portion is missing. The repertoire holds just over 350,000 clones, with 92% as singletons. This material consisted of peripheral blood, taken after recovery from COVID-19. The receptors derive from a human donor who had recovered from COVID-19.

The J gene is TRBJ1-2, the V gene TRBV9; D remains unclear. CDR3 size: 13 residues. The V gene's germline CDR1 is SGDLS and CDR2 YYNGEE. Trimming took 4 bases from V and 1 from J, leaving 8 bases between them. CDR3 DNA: TGTGCCAGCAGCTCGTTGGATAACTATGGCTACACCTTC. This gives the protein CASSSLDNYGYTF.

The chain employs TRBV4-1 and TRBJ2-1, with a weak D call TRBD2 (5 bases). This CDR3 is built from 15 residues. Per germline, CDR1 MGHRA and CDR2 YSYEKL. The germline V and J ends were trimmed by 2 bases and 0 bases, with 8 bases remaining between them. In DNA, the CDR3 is TGCGCCAGCAGCCAATCTGGGAGCTCCTACAATGAGCAGTTCTTC. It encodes CASSQSGSSYNEQFF.

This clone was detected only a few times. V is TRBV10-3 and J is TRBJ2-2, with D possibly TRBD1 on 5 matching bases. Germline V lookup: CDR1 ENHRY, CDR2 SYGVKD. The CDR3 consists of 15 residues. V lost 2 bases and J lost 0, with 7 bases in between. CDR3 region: CAISEQGPNTGELFF. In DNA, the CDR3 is TGTGCCATCAGTGAGCAGGGTCCGAACACCGGGGAGCTGTTTTTT.

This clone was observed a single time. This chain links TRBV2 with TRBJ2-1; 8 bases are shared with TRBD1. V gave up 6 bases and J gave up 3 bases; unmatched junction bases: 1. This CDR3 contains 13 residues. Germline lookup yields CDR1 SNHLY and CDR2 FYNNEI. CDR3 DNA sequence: TGTGCCAGCAGGGACAGGGACTACAATGAGCAGTTCTTC. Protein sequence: CASRDRDYNEQFF.

This chain's CDR3 is CASTLTSGGGNTQYF. In DNA form, the CDR3 reads TGTGCCAGCACCCTAACTAGCGGGGGGGGGAATACGCAGTATTTT. This rearrangement joins TRBV28 to TRBJ2-3, with 13 bases matching TRBD2. The CDR3 has 15 amino acids. Germline trimming cut 7 bases from V and 7 bases from J; bases unmatched to any gene: 8. Germline CDR1 and CDR2: MDHEN and SYDVKM.

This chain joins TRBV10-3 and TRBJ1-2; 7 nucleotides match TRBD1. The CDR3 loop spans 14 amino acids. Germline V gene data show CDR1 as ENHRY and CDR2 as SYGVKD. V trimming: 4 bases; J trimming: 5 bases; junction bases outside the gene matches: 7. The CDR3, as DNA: TGTGCCATCAGTGTGGAGGGGGCGCGATATGGCTACACCTTC. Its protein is CAISVEGARYGYTF.

CDR3 bases: TGTGCCAGCAGCTTTGGACAGGGGTTCTACAATGAGCAGTTCTTC. Its protein product is CASSFGQGFYNEQFF. The rearrangement uses TRBV9 and TRBJ2-1; 9 nucleotides match TRBD1. This CDR3 comprises 15 residues. Trimming cost V 4 bases and J 3 bases; bases outside gene matches: 5. Germline V gene sequence: CDR1 SGDLS, CDR2 YYNGEE.

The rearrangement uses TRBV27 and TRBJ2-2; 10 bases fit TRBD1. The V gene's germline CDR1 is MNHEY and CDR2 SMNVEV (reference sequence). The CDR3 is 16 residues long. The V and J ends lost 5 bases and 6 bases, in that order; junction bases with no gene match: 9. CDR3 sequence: CASSTLTGGGSGELFF. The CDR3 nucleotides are TGTGCCAGCAGTACCTTGACAGGGGGCGGTTCCGGGGAGCTGTTTTTT.

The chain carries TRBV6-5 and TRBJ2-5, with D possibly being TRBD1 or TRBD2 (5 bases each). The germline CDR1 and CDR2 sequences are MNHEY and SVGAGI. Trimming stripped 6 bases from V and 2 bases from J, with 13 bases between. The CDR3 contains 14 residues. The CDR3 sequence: CASSRGTGQETQYF. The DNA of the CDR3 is TGTGCCAGCAGCCGAGGGACCGGACAAGAGACCCAGTACTTC.

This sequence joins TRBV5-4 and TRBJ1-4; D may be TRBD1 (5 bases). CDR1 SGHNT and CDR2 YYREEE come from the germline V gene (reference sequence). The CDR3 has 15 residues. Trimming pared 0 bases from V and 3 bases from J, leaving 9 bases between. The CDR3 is CASSLEGTANEKLFF. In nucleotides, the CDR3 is TGTGCCAGCAGCTTGGAGGGGACGGCTAATGAAAAACTGTTTTTT.

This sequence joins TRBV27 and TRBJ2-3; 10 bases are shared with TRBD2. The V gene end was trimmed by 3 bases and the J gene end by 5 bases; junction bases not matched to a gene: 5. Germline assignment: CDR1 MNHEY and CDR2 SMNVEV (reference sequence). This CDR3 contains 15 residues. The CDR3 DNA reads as TGTGCCAGCAGTTTCGAGCGGGGGGGCCTAGATACGCAGTATTTT. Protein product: CASSFERGGLDTQYF.

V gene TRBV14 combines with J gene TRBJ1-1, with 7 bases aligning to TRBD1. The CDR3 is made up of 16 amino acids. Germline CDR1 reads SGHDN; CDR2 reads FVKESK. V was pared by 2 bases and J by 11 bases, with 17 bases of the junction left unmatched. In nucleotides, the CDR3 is TGTGCCAGCAGCCAACGCACAGGGGTTAATCGGGAGCGGGCTTTCTTT. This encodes CASSQRTGVNRERAFF.

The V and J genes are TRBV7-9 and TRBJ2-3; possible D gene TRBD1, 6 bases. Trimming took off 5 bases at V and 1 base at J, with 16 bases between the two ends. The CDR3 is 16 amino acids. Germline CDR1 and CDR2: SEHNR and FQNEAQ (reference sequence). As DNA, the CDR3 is TGTGCCAGCAGCGGCTTTGAGGGGGTTGGCACAGATACGCAGTATTTT. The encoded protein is CASSGFEGVGTDTQYF.

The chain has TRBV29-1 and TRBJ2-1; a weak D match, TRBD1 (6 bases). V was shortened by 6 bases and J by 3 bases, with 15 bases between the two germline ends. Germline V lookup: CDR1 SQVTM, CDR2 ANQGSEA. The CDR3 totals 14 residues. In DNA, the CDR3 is TGCAGCGTGAACAGGGAGTTAAACTACAATGAGCAGTTCTTC. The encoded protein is CSVNRELNYNEQFF.

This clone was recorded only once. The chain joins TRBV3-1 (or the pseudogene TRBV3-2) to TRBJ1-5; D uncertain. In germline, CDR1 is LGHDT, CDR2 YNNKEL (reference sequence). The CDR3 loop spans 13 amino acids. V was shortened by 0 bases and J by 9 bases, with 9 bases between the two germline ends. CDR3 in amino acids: CASSQENSPPQHF. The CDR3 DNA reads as TGTGCCAGCAGCCAAGAAAATTCTCCGCCCCAGCATTTT.

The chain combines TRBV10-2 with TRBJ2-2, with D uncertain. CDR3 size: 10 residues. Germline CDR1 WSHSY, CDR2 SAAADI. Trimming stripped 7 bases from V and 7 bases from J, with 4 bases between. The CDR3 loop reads CASKDGELFF. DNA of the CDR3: TGCGCCAGCAAGGACGGGGAGCTGTTTTTT.

The CDR3 here is CSASDSSGASKLFF. CDR3 nucleotide sequence: TGCAGCGCCTCCGACTCATCAGGGGCCTCCAAACTGTTTTTT. V and J are TRBV29-1 and TRBJ1-4; D possibly corresponds to TRBD1 (6 bases). Between the trimmed V and J ends, which lost 7 bases and 11 bases, there was a span of 23 bases. The CDR3 covers 14 residues. In germline, CDR1 is SQVTM, CDR2 ANQGSEA.